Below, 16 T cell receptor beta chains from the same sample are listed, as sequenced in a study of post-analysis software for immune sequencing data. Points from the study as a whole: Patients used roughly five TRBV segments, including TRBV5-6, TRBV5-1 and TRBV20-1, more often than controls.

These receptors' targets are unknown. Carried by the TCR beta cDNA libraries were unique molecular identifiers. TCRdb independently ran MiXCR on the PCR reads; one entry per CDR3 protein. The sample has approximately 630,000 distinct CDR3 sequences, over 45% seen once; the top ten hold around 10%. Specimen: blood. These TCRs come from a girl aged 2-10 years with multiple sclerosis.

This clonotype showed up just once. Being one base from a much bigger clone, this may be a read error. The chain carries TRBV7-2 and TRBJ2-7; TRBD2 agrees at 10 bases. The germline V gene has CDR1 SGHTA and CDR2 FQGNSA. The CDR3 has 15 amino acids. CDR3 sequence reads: CASSLEAGGPYERYF. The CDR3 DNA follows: TGTGCCAGCAGCTTAGAAGCGGGAGGGCCGTACGAGCGGTACTTC.

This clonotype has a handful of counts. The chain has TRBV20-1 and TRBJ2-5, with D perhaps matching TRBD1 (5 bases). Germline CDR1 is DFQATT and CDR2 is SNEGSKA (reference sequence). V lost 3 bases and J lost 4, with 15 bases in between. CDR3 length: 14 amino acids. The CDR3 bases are TGCAGTGCTAGCCCCTCAGGGTTTGTAGAGACCCAGTACTTC. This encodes CSASPSGFVETQYF.

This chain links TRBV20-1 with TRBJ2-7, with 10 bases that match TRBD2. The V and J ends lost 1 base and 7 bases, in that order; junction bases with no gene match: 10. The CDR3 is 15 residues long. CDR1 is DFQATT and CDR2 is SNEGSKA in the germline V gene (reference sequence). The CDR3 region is CSARVSGRAPLEQYF. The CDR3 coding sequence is TGCAGTGCTAGAGTAAGCGGGAGGGCCCCATTGGAGCAGTACTTC.

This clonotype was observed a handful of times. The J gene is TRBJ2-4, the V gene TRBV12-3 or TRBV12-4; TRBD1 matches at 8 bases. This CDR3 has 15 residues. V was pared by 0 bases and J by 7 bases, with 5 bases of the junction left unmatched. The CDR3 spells CASSLAGTGGNIQYF. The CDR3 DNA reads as TGTGCCAGCAGTTTAGCCGGGACAGGAGGGAACATTCAGTACTTC.

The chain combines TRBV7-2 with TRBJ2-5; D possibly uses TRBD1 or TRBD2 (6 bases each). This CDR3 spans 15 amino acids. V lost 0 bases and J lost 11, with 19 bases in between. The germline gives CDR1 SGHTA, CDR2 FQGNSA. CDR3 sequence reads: CASSLAGGGYNEQYF. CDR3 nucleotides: TGTGCCAGCAGCTTAGCAGGGGGAGGCTACAATGAGCAGTACTTC.

The CDR3 is CASSQRRGPQNIQYF. The CDR3 DNA is TGCGCCAGCAGCCAACGGAGGGGTCCCCAAAACATTCAGTACTTC. The rearrangement joins TRBV4-3 to TRBJ2-4; maybe TRBD2 (6 bases). V gave up 2 bases and J gave up 5 bases, with 13 bases separating them. CDR3 size: 15 residues. Germline lookup yields CDR1 LGHNA and CDR2 YSLEER.

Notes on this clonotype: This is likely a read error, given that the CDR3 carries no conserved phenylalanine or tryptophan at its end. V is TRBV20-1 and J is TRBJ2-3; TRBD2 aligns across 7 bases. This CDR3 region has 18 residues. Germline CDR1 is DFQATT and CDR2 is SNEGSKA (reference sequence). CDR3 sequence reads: CSAGPTWSGVTSTDAQYY. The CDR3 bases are TGCAGTGCTGGGCCAACATGGAGCGGGGTTACTAGCACAGATGCGCAGTATTAT.

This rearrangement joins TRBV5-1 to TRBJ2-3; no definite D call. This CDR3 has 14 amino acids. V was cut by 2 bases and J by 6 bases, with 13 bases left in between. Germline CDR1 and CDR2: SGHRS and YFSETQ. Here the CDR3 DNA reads TGCGCCAGCAGCTTTAGTACGGACGAGGATACGCAGTATTTT. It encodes CASSFSTDEDTQYF.

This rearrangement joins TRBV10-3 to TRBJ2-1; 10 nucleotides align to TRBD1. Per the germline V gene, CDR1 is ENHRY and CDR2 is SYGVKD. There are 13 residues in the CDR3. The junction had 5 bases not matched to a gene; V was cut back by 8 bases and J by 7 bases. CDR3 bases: TGTGCCATCGTTCGGGACAGGGGAAATGAGCAGTTCTTC. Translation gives CAIVRDRGNEQFF.

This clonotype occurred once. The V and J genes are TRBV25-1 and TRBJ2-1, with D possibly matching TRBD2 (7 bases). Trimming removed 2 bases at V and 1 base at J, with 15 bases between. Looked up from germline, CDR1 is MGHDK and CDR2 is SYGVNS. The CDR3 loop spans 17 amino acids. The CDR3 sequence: CASSELRRGASYNEQFF. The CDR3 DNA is TGTGCCAGCAGTGAACTCCGACGGGGGGCATCCTACAATGAGCAGTTCTTC. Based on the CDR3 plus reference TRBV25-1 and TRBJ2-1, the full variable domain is EADIYQTPRYLVIGTGKKITLECSQTMGHDKMYWYQQDPGMELHLIHYSYGVNSTEKGDLSSESTVSRIRTEHFPLTLESARPSHTSQYLCASSELRRGASYNEQFFGPGTRLTVL.

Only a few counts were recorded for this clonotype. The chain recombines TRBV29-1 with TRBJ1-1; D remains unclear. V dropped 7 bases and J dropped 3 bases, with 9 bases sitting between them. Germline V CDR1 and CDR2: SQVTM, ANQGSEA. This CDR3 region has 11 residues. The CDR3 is CSEDEDTEAFF. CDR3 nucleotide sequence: TGCAGCGAGGACGAGGACACTGAAGCTTTCTTT.

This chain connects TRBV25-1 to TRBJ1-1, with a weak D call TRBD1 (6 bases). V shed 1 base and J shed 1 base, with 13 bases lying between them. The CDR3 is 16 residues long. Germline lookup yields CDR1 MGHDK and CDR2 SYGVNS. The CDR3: CASSELVGRGNTEAFF. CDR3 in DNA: TGTGCCAGCAGTGAATTAGTCGGCAGGGGGAACACTGAAGCTTTCTTT. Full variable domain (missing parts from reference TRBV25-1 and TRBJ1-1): EADIYQTPRYLVIGTGKKITLECSQTMGHDKMYWYQQDPGMELHLIHYSYGVNSTEKGDLSSESTVSRIRTEHFPLTLESARPSHTSQYLCASSELVGRGNTEAFFGQGTRLTVV.

Here the CDR3 DNA reads TGTGCCAGCACCAAGACAGGGAACTATGGCTACACCTTC. Its translation is CASTKTGNYGYTF. The chain carries TRBV6-2 or TRBV6-3 and TRBJ1-2, with 7 bases fitting TRBD1. The CDR3 is 13 amino acids. The germline gives CDR1 MNHEY, CDR2 SVGEGT. The V gene end was trimmed by 7 bases and the J gene end by 2 bases; junction bases not matched to a gene: 4.

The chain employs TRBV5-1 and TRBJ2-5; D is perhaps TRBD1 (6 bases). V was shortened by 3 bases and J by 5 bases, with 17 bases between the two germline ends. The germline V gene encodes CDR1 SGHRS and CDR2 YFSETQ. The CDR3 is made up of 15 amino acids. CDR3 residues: CASSSTKGDTETQYF. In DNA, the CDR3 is TGCGCCAGCAGCTCGACGAAGGGGGATACGGAGACCCAGTACTTC.

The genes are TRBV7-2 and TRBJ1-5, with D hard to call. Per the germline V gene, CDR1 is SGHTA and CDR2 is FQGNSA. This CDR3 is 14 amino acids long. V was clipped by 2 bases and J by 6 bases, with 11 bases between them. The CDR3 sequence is CASSLTHMGQPQHF. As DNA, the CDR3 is TGTGCCAGCAGCTTAACTCATATGGGTCAGCCCCAGCATTTT.

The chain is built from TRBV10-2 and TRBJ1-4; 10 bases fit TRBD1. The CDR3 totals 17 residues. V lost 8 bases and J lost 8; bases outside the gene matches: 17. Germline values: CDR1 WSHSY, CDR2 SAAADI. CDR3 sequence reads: CASGAGDRGRVREKLFF. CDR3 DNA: TGCGCCAGCGGTGCCGGGGACAGGGGAAGAGTACGAGAAAAACTGTTTTTT.